This TCR beta chain derives from a study of blood T cell repertoires in COVID-19. Clones were sequenced by immunoSEQ multiplex PCR, and TCRdb holds only the in-frame ones, with some missing. The sample carries 50,000 or so clones, about 87% recorded once. From germline, CDR1 is DFQATT and CDR2 SNEGSKA (reference sequence). The V end lost 6 bases, the J end lost 1 base, and 9 bases lay between the germline ends. The CDR3 runs 12 residues. J is TRBJ1-1 and V is TRBV20-1, with D uncertain. The sample comprised peripheral blood. This sequence originates from a man at least 80 years old with acute or convalescent COVID-19. CDR3 amino acids: CSASLWNTEAFF. The CDR3 nucleotides are TGCAGTGCCAGTCTCTGGAACACTGAAGCTTTCTTT.